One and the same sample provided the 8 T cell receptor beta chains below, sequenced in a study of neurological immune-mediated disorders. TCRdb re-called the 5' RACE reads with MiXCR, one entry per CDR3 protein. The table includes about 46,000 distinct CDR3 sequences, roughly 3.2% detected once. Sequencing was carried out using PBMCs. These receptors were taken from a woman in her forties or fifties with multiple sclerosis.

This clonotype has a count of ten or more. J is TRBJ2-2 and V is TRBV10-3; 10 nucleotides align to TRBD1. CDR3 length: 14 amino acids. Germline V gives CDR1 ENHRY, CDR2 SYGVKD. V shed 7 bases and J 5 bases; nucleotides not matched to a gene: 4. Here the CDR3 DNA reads TGTGCCATCAAGGGACAGGGGACGACCGGGGAGCTGTTTTTT. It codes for CAIKGQGTTGELFF.

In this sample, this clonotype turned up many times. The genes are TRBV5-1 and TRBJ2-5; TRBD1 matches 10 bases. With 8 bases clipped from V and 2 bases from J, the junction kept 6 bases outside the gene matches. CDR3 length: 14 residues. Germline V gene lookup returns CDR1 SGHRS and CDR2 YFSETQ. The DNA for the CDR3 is TGCGCCAGTTCCCGGGACAGGGGACAAGAGACCCAGTACTTC. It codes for CASSRDRGQETQYF.

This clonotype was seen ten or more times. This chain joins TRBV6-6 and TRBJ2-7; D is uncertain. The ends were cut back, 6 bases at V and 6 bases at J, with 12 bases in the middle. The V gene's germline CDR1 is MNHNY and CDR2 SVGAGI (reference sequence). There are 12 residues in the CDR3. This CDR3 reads CASSPGPGEQYF. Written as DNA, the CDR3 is TGTGCCAGCAGCCCGGGCCCAGGCGAGCAGTACTTC.

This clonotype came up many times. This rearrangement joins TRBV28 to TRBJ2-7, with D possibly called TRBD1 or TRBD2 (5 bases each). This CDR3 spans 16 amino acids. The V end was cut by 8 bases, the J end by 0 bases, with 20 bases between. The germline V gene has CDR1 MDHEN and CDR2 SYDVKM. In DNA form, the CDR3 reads TGTGCCAGCCGACCGGGACGGGTCTCGAGCTCCTACGAGCAGTACGTC. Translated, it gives CASRPGRVSSSYEQYV.

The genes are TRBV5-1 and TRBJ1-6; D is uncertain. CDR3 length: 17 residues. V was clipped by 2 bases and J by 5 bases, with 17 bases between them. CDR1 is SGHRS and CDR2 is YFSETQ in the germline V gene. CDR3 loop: CASSLIGTPLNNSPLHF. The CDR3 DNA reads TGCGCCAGCAGCTTAATAGGCACGCCACTAAATAATTCACCCCTCCACTTT.

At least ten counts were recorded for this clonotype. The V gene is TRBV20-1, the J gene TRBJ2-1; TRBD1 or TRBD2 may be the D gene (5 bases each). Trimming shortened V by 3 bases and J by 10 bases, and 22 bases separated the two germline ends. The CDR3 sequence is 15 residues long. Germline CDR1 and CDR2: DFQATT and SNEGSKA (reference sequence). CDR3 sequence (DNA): TGCAGTGCTAGGGCTTCGGTGAAGGGGACCGAGGAGCAGTTCTTC. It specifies CSARASVKGTEEQFF.

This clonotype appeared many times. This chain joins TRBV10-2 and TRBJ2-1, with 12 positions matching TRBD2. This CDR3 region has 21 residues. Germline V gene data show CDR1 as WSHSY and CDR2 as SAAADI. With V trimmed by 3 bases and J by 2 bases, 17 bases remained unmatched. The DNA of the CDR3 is TGCGCCAGCAGTGATAGTAGGACTAGCGGGAAAGTGGGCCTAACCTACAATGAGCAGTTCTTC. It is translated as CASSDSRTSGKVGLTYNEQFF.

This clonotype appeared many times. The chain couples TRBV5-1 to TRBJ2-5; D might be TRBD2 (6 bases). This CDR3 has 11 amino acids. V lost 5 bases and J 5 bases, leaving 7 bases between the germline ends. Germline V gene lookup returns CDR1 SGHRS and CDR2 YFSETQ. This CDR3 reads CASREGETQYF. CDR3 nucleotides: TGCGCCAGCAGGGAGGGGGAGACCCAGTACTTC.